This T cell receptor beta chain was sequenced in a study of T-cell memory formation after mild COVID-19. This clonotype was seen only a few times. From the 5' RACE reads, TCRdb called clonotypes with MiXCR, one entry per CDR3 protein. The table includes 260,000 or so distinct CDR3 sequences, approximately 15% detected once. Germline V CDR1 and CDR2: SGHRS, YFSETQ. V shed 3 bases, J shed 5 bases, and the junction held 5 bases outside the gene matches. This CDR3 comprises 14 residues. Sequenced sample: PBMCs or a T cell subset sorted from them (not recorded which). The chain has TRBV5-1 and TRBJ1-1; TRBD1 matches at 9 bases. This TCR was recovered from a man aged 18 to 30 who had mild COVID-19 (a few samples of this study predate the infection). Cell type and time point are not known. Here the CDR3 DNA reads TGCGCCAGCAGCTACGGACAGGGGCGGACTGAAGCTTTCTTT. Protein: CASSYGQGRTEAFF.